One T cell receptor beta chain is described in this entry. Antigen specificity is unknown. The entry originates in a study of response to subunit inactivated influenza vaccine. Notes on the study in general: Few additional T cells are recruited per seasonal influenza vaccination, authors suggested.

TCRdb processed the RT-PCR reads anew with MiXCR; each CDR3 protein has one entry. The data show 600,000 to 850,000 distinct CDR3 sequences, 14% seen once. V was shortened by 7 bases and J by 4 bases, with 16 bases between the two germline ends. The length of the CDR3 is 14 residues. Germline lookup yields CDR1 MNHNS and CDR2 SASEGT. This TCR was recovered from a man between 50 and 59 years old who received an inactivated influenza vaccine. This chain joins TRBV6-1 and TRBJ2-5, with unresolved D. This sample comprised PBMCs from blood, obtained less than 15 days before vaccination. CDR3 region: CASNPGSPRETQYF. The CDR3 DNA is TGTGCCAGCAACCCGGGCTCCCCTCGAGAGACCCAGTACTTC.